This T cell receptor beta chain was sequenced in a study of shared clonotypes between healthy human individuals. For the study at large: Each donor's CD4 naive and CD4 memory cells filled three plates apiece, CD8 naive two, and CD8 memory one.

As to this clone: Its antigen is still unknown.

Findings and limits, study-wide: Clonotypes shared by all four sorted-subset donors had higher generation probabilities than non-shared clonotypes.

Method: immunoSEQ multiplex PCR; TCRdb's copy keeps in-frame clones and lacks some. The sample has roughly 680,000 clones, roughly two thirds seen once. V lost 6 bases, J lost 3 bases, and 10 bases lay in between. Germline V gene data show CDR1 as MDHEN and CDR2 as SYDVKM. The CDR3 has 13 residues. The clonotype originates from a woman aged 30 to 39 in good health. The rearrangement joins TRBV28 to TRBJ2-3; the D gene is possibly TRBD2 (6 bases). The material sequenced was memory CD4+ T cells sorted from blood. Documented subset: CD45RA-negative fraction. For the CDR3, the DNA is TGTGCCAGCAGCGACGGGACTACAGATACGCAGTATTTT. Translation: CASSDGTTDTQYF. Supplemented by reference TRBV28 and TRBJ2-3, the full variable domain reads DVKVTQSSRYLVKRTGEKVFLECVQDMDHENMFWYRQDPGLGLRLIYFSYDVKMKEKGDIPEGYSVSREKKERFSLILESASTNQTSMYLCASSDGTTDTQYFGPGTRLTVL.